Listed here are 23 T cell receptor beta chains from one sample, sequenced in a study of OX40 agonist ivuxolimab in advanced cancers. Repertoires were generated with immunoSEQ multiplex PCR, while TCRdb's copy carries only in-frame clones and drops some. Of over 40,000 clones in the sample, approximately 90% were seen once. Sample: CD4+ or CD8+ T cells sorted from blood, taken in a trial of the OX40 agonist ivuxolimab. These receptors came from an adult with an advanced solid tumor such as melanoma, head and neck, liver or kidney cancer.

The CDR3 here is CASSYGGDNQPQHF. CDR3 in DNA: TGTGCCAGCAGTTACGGGGGAGACAATCAGCCCCAGCATTTT. The chain carries TRBV6-6 and TRBJ1-5; tentative D call: TRBD1 (5 bases). CDR1 MNHNY and CDR2 SVGAGI come from the germline V gene (reference sequence). V dropped 2 bases and J dropped 3 bases, with 8 bases sitting between them. CDR3 length equals 14 residues.

This chain uses TRBV27 with TRBJ2-7, with D possibly being TRBD2 (5 bases). V lost 6 bases and J 3 bases, leaving 12 bases between the germline ends. CDR1 MNHEY and CDR2 SMNVEV come from the germline V gene (reference sequence). CDR3 size: 13 residues. The CDR3 loop reads CASSLTRDYEQYF. The CDR3 DNA sequence: TGTGCCAGCAGCCTAACCCGGGACTACGAGCAGTACTTC.

This clone was seen more than once but under ten times. This rearrangement joins TRBV4-1 to TRBJ2-1; TRBD1 aligns across 8 bases. The CDR3 runs to 17 residues. Germline assignment: CDR1 MGHRA and CDR2 YSYEKL. V dropped 0 bases and J dropped 3; count of bases not matched to a gene: 7. CDR3 in amino acids: CASSQDGIGQGYNEQFF. The CDR3 DNA sequence: TGCGCCAGCAGCCAAGATGGAATAGGACAGGGCTACAATGAGCAGTTCTTC.

This rearrangement joins TRBV28 to TRBJ2-5; D could derive from TRBD1 or TRBD2 (5 bases each). Trimming took 5 bases from V and 5 from J, leaving 18 bases between them. The CDR3 covers 15 residues. CDR1 and CDR2 (germline): MDHEN, SYDVKM. The CDR3 loop is CASSPLDGAGETQYF. The CDR3 region has the DNA TGTGCCAGCAGTCCCCTTGACGGGGCAGGGGAGACCCAGTACTTC.

V and J are TRBV21-1 and TRBJ2-1. TRBV21-1 is deemed a pseudogene. This CDR3 is built from 17 residues. The CDR3 sequence is CASSKGLDQDHYNEQFF. For the CDR3, the DNA is TGTGCCAGCAGCAAAGGTTTAGATCAGGACCACTACAATGAGCAGTTCTTC.

The CDR3 loop is CASSQFSIGEERELQYF. The CDR3 DNA sequence: TGCGCCAGCAGCCAATTTTCAATAGGGGAAGAGAGGGAGCTTCAGTACTTC. The gene calls are TRBV4-1 and TRBJ2-4; D tentatively reads TRBD1 or TRBD2 (5 bases each). The ends were cut back, 2 bases at V and 11 bases at J, with 25 bases in the middle. CDR3 size: 17 residues. Germline-derived CDR1 and CDR2 are MGHRA and YSYEKL.

The V gene is TRBV9, the J gene TRBJ2-2; 8 bases are shared with TRBD2. From germline, CDR1 is SGDLS and CDR2 YYNGEE. CDR3 length: 17 residues. The trim removed 4 bases at V and 1 base at J, leaving 9 bases unmatched. CDR3 loop: CASSPRPLAGNTGELFF. The DNA for the CDR3 is TGTGCCAGCAGCCCCAGGCCGCTAGCGGGGAACACCGGGGAGCTGTTTTTT. Drawing the rest from reference TRBV9 and TRBJ2-2, the complete variable domain is DSGVTQTPKHLITATGQRVTLRCSPRSGDLSVYWYQQSLDQGLQFLIQYYNGEERAKGNILERFSAQQFPDLHSELNLSSLELGDSALYFCASSPRPLAGNTGELFFGEGSRLTVL.

This rearrangement joins TRBV6-4 to TRBJ2-2, with 14 bases lining up with TRBD2. Trimming at V came to 5 bases and at J to 0 bases, leaving 5 bases not matched to a gene. CDR1 is MRHNA and CDR2 is SNTAGT in the germline V gene. CDR3 length: 18 amino acids. The CDR3, as DNA: TGTGCCAGCAGTCCCGGGACTAGCGGGAGAACGAACACCGGGGAGCTGTTTTTT. It translates to CASSPGTSGRTNTGELFF.

The chain combines TRBV7-9 with TRBJ1-2, with 7 bases that match TRBD1. The CDR3 contains 13 residues. Germline values: CDR1 SEHNR, CDR2 FQNEAQ (reference sequence). V dropped 8 bases and J dropped 3; count of bases not matched to a gene: 6. In nucleotides, the CDR3 is TGTGCCAGCCTTGGCGGGACAGACTATGGCTACACCTTC. This sequence encodes CASLGGTDYGYTF.

This clone was recorded once. The V gene is TRBV19, the J gene TRBJ2-5; the match to TRBD2 covers 8 bases. The CDR3 extends over 17 amino acids. V lost 5 bases, J lost 0 bases, and 11 bases stayed unmatched. Germline V gene data show CDR1 as LNHDA and CDR2 as SQIVND (reference sequence). In DNA, the CDR3 is TGTGCCAGTAGTGCCTACGGGACTAGAAGGTACCAAGAGACCCAGTACTTC. Its translation: CASSAYGTRRYQETQYF.

The genes are TRBV27 and TRBJ1-2, with D perhaps TRBD1 (6 bases). V was cut by 5 bases and J by 1 base, with 23 bases left in between. This CDR3 contains 18 residues. CDR1 MNHEY and CDR2 SMNVEV come from the germline V gene (reference sequence). CDR3 protein: CASSPGGRGPRLNYGYTF. In DNA, the CDR3 is TGTGCCAGCAGTCCCGGGGGCAGGGGCCCCCGCCTTAACTATGGCTACACCTTC.

CDR3 sequence reads: CASSASGPKTYHNEQFF. In DNA form, the CDR3 reads TGTGCCAGCAGTGCTAGCGGGCCCAAGACCTACCACAATGAGCAGTTCTTC. The V and J genes are TRBV7-9 and TRBJ2-1; TRBD2 matches 8 bases. The trim removed 6 bases at V and 5 bases at J, leaving 15 bases unmatched. Germline V gene data show CDR1 as SEHNR and CDR2 as FQNEAQ (reference sequence). This CDR3 spans 17 amino acids.

The V gene is TRBV29-1, the J gene TRBJ2-3, with 8 bases identical to TRBD2. Germline trimming cut 3 bases from V and 4 bases from J; bases unmatched to any gene: 12. The CDR3 is made up of 16 amino acids. Germline CDR1 SQVTM, CDR2 ANQGSEA. The CDR3 DNA reads as TGCAGCGTTGAGGTCTCGGGACTAGAATTGGCAGATACGCAGTATTTT. It is translated as CSVEVSGLELADTQYF.

The chain couples TRBV4-1 to TRBJ1-5; no firm D call. The germline CDR1 and CDR2 sequences are MGHRA and YSYEKL. There are 15 residues in the CDR3. V lost 4 bases to trimming and J lost 3 bases, with 13 bases between them. The CDR3 coding sequence is TGCGCCAGCAGCCCATCCCGGGCCGTCAATCAGCCCCAGCATTTT. Translating it yields CASSPSRAVNQPQHF.

This clone occurred once. This rearrangement joins TRBV4-1 to TRBJ2-7, with 7 bases lining up with TRBD1. The CDR3 totals 14 residues. V dropped 1 base and J dropped 4; count of bases not matched to a gene: 4. Germline V lookup: CDR1 MGHRA, CDR2 YSYEKL. CDR3 coding DNA: TGCGCCAGCAGCCAAGGAGGGGGCGGTTACGAGCAGTACTTC. It is translated as CASSQGGGGYEQYF.

The V call is TRBV6-5, the J call TRBJ2-7; 8 nucleotides match TRBD1. Germline CDR1 and CDR2: MNHEY and SVGAGI. With V trimmed by 7 bases and J by 2 bases, 10 bases remained unmatched. This CDR3 has 15 amino acids. The CDR3 sequence is CASTTGTGLAYEQYF. CDR3 coding DNA: TGTGCCAGCACTACCGGGACAGGCCTAGCCTACGAGCAGTACTTC.

This sequence joins TRBV30 and TRBJ2-7, with 7 bases fitting TRBD1. Per germline, CDR1 GTSNPN and CDR2 SVGIG (reference sequence). With 6 bases clipped from V and 4 bases from J, the junction kept 9 bases outside the gene matches. The CDR3 length is 13 residues. For the CDR3, the DNA is TGTGCCTGCGACGACAGGGCGGATTACGAGCAGTACTTC. Residues: CACDDRADYEQYF.

The J gene is TRBJ2-7, the V gene TRBV5-1, with D possibly matching TRBD2 (7 bases). The CDR3 totals 12 residues. V was pared by 7 bases and J by 3 bases, with 11 bases between. Germline lookup yields CDR1 SGHRS and CDR2 YFSETQ. CDR3 protein: CASGRDNYEQYF. The CDR3 DNA is TGCGCCAGCGGGAGGGACAACTACGAGCAGTACTTC.

The CDR3 nucleotides read TGTGCCAGCAGCCTTAGCGGGAGGGCCATGTGGGAGACCCAGTACTTC. Translating it yields CASSLSGRAMWETQYF. V and J are TRBV2 and TRBJ2-5; TRBD2 agrees at 11 bases. With 6 bases clipped from V and 5 bases from J, the junction kept 11 bases outside the gene matches. Germline lookup yields CDR1 SNHLY and CDR2 FYNNEI. CDR3 length: 16 residues.

The chain employs TRBV9 and TRBJ2-5; 9 bases are shared with TRBD1. The germline V gene has CDR1 SGDLS and CDR2 YYNGEE. The CDR3 consists of 15 residues. J gave up 1 base and V 0 bases, and 1 base lay outside the gene matches. CDR3 DNA sequence: TGTGCCAGCAGCGTAGAGGACAGGGGCCAAGAGACCCAGTACTTC. Protein product: CASSVEDRGQETQYF. Filled out from reference TRBV9 and TRBJ2-5, the complete variable domain reads DSGVTQTPKHLITATGQRVTLRCSPRSGDLSVYWYQQSLDQGLQFLIQYYNGEERAKGNILERFSAQQFPDLHSELNLSSLELGDSALYFCASSVEDRGQETQYFGPGTRLLVL.

This chain joins TRBV5-5 and TRBJ2-5; 12 bases match TRBD1. The CDR3 contains 15 residues. Per the germline V gene, CDR1 is SGHKS and CDR2 is YYEKEE (reference sequence). Germline trimming cut 3 bases from V and 4 bases from J; bases unmatched to any gene: 4. This CDR3 reads CASSSGTGGLETQYF. CDR3 nucleotides: TGTGCCAGCAGCTCCGGGACAGGGGGCTTAGAGACCCAGTACTTC.

V and J are TRBV7-9 and TRBJ2-5; the D gene is possibly TRBD1 (6 bases). Per germline, CDR1 SEHNR and CDR2 FQNEAQ (reference sequence). Trimming shortened V by 5 bases and J by 5 bases, and 15 bases separated the two germline ends. The CDR3 sequence is 14 residues long. The CDR3: CASSATGTRETQYF. The CDR3 DNA reads as TGTGCCAGCAGCGCCACAGGGACGAGGGAGACCCAGTACTTC.

This clone ranks as large. J is TRBJ2-7 and V is TRBV27; D ambiguous. Deletions cut 3 bases from V and 3 bases from J, with 15 bases between. The CDR3 is 15 residues long. Germline loops: CDR1 MNHEY, CDR2 SMNVEV (reference sequence). CDR3 amino acids: CASSLEISPLYEQYF. The CDR3 region has the DNA TGTGCCAGCAGTTTGGAGATCTCTCCCCTCTACGAGCAGTACTTC.